Presented here are 14 T cell receptor beta chains from one specimen sequenced in a study of post-analysis software for immune sequencing data. Notes on the study in general: In patients, TRBV5-6, TRBV5-1 and TRBV20-1 belonged to about five TRBV segments found more frequently than in controls.

Antigens for these TCRs are unknown. Researchers reported that TCR beta cDNA libraries carried unique molecular identifiers. Using its own MiXCR run on the PCR reads, TCRdb lists one record per CDR3 protein. The table includes approximately 630,000 distinct CDR3 sequences, roughly three fifths detected once. The sample taken for sequencing was blood. These receptors were taken from a girl aged 2 to 9 with multiple sclerosis.

In this sample, this clonotype turned up many times. V and J are TRBV6-2 or TRBV6-3 and TRBJ2-1; D unclear. CDR3 size: 13 residues. V dropped 6 bases and J dropped 0 bases, with 6 bases sitting between them. Germline V gives CDR1 MNHEY, CDR2 SVGEGT. The CDR3 DNA sequence: TGTGCCAGCAGCCCGAGCTCCTACAATGAGCAGTTCTTC. The encoded protein is CASSPSSYNEQFF.

This chain connects TRBV5-6 to TRBJ2-7, with 14 nucleotides matching TRBD2. Germline assignment: CDR1 SGHDT and CDR2 YYEEEE. The V segment lost 4 bases and the J segment 5 bases; nucleotides outside the gene matches: 5. The CDR3 has 15 amino acids. This CDR3 reads CASSLGTSGRDEQYF. CDR3 sequence (DNA): TGTGCCAGCAGCCTCGGGACTAGCGGGAGAGACGAGCAGTACTTC.

V and J are TRBV20-1 and TRBJ2-1; 9 bases are a match to TRBD1. Germline-derived CDR1 and CDR2 are DFQATT and SNEGSKA (reference sequence). Trimming at V came to 5 bases and at J to 15 bases, leaving 11 bases not matched to a gene. This CDR3 has 12 residues. CDR3 amino acids: CSASTGGPGGFF. In DNA form, the CDR3 reads TGCAGTGCTTCCACAGGGGGCCCTGGAGGGTTCTTC.

The J gene is TRBJ2-7, the V gene TRBV2; D perhaps matches TRBD1 (6 bases). Trimming cost V 4 bases and J 3 bases, with 13 bases left between them. The CDR3 extends over 14 amino acids. The V gene's germline CDR1 is SNHLY and CDR2 FYNNEI. As DNA, the CDR3 is TGTGCCAGCAGTGGAGGCAGGGGTGGCTACGAGCAGTACTTC. This sequence encodes CASSGGRGGYEQYF.

This clonotype was recorded once. The chain couples TRBV6-5 to TRBJ1-2, with 8 bases fitting TRBD1. The germline V gene encodes CDR1 MNHEY and CDR2 SVGAGI. The ends lost 5 bases at V and 5 bases at J; junction bases unmatched: 13. The CDR3 spans 16 residues. The CDR3 spells CASSPDREPLSYGYTF. The CDR3 nucleotides read TGTGCCAGCAGTCCGGACAGGGAACCCCTTAGTTATGGCTACACCTTC.

The chain has TRBV11-2 and TRBJ2-3; 9 bases fit TRBD1. This CDR3 contains 16 residues. The germline V gene has CDR1 SGHAT and CDR2 FQNNGV. After removal of 6 bases from V and 4 bases from J, the junction contained 11 bases not matched to a gene. DNA of the CDR3: TGTGCCAGCAGGGGGGTGGGGACAGGGTGGTCAGATACGCAGTATTTT. Amino acid sequence: CASRGVGTGWSDTQYF.

This chain links TRBV15 with TRBJ2-6; no definite D call. The V gene's germline CDR1 is LNHNV and CDR2 YYDKDF (reference sequence). The V end lost 0 bases, the J end lost 2 bases, and 8 bases lay between the germline ends. The CDR3 has 16 residues. The CDR3 reads CATSRDLEAGANVLTF. The CDR3 coding sequence is TGTGCCACCAGCAGAGATTTAGAGGCTGGGGCCAACGTCCTGACTTTC. Variable domain in full (rest from reference TRBV15 and TRBJ2-6): DAMVIQNPRYQVTQFGKPVTLSCSQTLNHNVMYWYQQKSSQAPKLLFHYYDKDFNNEADTPDNFQSRRPNTSFCFLDIRSPGLGDTAMYLCATSRDLEAGANVLTFGAGSRLTVL.

Only a few counts were recorded for this clonotype. The DNA for the CDR3 is TGTGCCATCAAGGAGGGTATGGAAAGCTCCTACGAGCAGTACTTC. This gives the protein CAIKEGMESSYEQYF. The chain is built from TRBV10-3 and TRBJ2-7; TRBD2 is a possible D gene (6 bases). The V gene's germline CDR1 is ENHRY and CDR2 SYGVKD. With 7 bases removed from V and 0 bases from J, the gap between germline ends came to 16 bases. The CDR3 covers 15 residues.

This clonotype was detected only a few times. V and J are TRBV6-5 and TRBJ2-3; tentatively, D is TRBD2 (6 bases). Germline V gene lookup returns CDR1 MNHEY and CDR2 SVGAGI. The CDR3 totals 17 residues. Trimming cost V 2 bases and J 3 bases, with 18 bases left between them. CDR3 DNA sequence: TGTGCCAGCAGTTACACCCTTGGTGGAGGGTTAACAGATACGCAGTATTTT. It translates to CASSYTLGGGLTDTQYF.

This rearrangement joins TRBV7-9 to TRBJ2-7; 14 bases are shared with TRBD2. Unmatched junction bases numbered 7, after V lost 1 base and J lost 2 bases. This CDR3 contains 18 residues. Per the germline V gene, CDR1 is SEHNR and CDR2 is FQNEAQ (reference sequence). The CDR3 bases are TGTGCCAGCAGCTTAGAGGGACTAGCGGGAGTACTTCCCTACGAGCAGTACTTC. It codes for CASSLEGLAGVLPYEQYF.

This clonotype came up many times. The V and J genes are TRBV3-1 and TRBJ2-7, with 8 nucleotides matching TRBD2. With 4 bases clipped from V and 3 bases from J, the junction kept 8 bases outside the gene matches. Germline V CDR1 and CDR2: LGHDT, YNNKEL (reference sequence). This CDR3 has 15 residues. CDR3 DNA sequence: TGTGCCAGCAGCCGAAAGCGGGAGAGCTTCTACGAGCAGTACTTC. This encodes CASSRKRESFYEQYF.

J is TRBJ2-3 and V is TRBV5-1, with a weak D call TRBD1 (5 bases). The V and J ends lost 4 bases and 3 bases respectively, with 12 bases between them. The CDR3 is 14 amino acids. From germline, CDR1 is SGHRS and CDR2 YFSETQ. The CDR3 is CASSNRQPTDTQYF. DNA for the CDR3: TGCGCCAGCAGCAACAGACAGCCTACAGATACGCAGTATTTT. Complete variable domain (other parts from reference TRBV5-1 and TRBJ2-3): KAGVTQTPRYLIKTRGQQVTLSCSPISGHRSVSWYQQTPGQGLQFLFEYFSETQRNKGNFPGRFSGRQFSNSRSEMNVSTLELGDSALYLCASSNRQPTDTQYFGPGTRLTVL.

The chain recombines TRBV4-2 with TRBJ2-1, with D unclear. Germline CDR1 and CDR2: LGHNA and YNFKEQ. Trimming stripped 1 base from V and 10 bases from J, with 14 bases between. CDR3 length: 14 residues. CDR3 region: CASSQGPISKEQFF. The CDR3 DNA is TGTGCCAGCAGCCAAGGACCAATATCTAAGGAGCAGTTCTTC.

This sequence joins TRBV7-9 and TRBJ1-1; 7 bases match TRBD1. The CDR3 runs 18 residues. With V trimmed by 1 base and J by 6 bases, 17 bases remained unmatched. Germline V CDR1 and CDR2: SEHNR, FQNEAQ (reference sequence). Here the CDR3 DNA reads TGTGCCAGCAGCTTAGAATTAAAGGTGGGCACAGGGGTCGCTGAAGCTTTCTTT. Protein: CASSLELKVGTGVAEAFF.